The T cell receptor beta chain described here comes from a study of blood T cell repertoires in COVID-19. Study in general: PBMCs, B-cell-depleted T cells, or T cells provided the cDNA or gDNA that made up the material.

Trimming took off 5 bases at V and 4 bases at J, with 14 bases between the two ends. Germline CDR1 is SGHAT and CDR2 is FQNNGV. This CDR3 region has 15 residues. The assay was immunoSEQ multiplex PCR, and TCRdb's table has in-frame clones only and misses some. This table holds about 250,000 clones, roughly nine tenths found once. The sample taken for sequencing was peripheral blood. The chain carries TRBV11-2 and TRBJ2-2; D is ambiguous. The sequence was obtained from a woman aged 40 to 50 who had recovered from COVID-19. CDR3 DNA: TGTGCCAGCAGCGGGCGCCTGATGGGCACCGGGGAGCTGTTTTTT. Translation: CASSGRLMGTGELFF.